The T cell receptor (beta chain) described here comes from a study of T cell responses to AZD1222 COVID-19 vaccine. Notes on the study in general: Possibly, clonal diversity was underestimated; donors were largely white British and included more females. Spike-wide vaccine-associated CD4 TCRs dominated at 160-218 and 743-854. Spike-specific TCR breadth and depth were elevated following two AZD1222 doses. After the peak T cell response, and only then, were repertoires sampled.

Measured with immunoSEQ multiplex PCR; TCRdb has only the in-frame clones, and not every one. The data show about 200,000 clones, about 94% seen once. This CDR3 contains 13 residues. Germline CDR1 is SGHTA and CDR2 is FQGTGA. V dropped 5 bases and J dropped 4 bases, with 11 bases sitting between them. To note about this clone: No antigen is known for it.

The receptor's source is an adult who received the MenACWY meningococcal vaccine as a control. This chain connects TRBV7-3 to TRBJ1-1; the D is unclear. The sample in question was peripheral blood, obtained 28 days after the second dose of the MenACWY control vaccine. CDR3 sequence: CASSRRGSTEAFF. CDR3 nucleotide sequence: TGTGCCAGCAGCCGAAGAGGGAGCACTGAAGCTTTCTTT. The full variable domain, completed using reference TRBV7-3 and TRBJ1-1, is GAGVSQTPSNKVTEKGKYVELRCDPISGHTALYWYRQSLGQGPEFLIYFQGTGAADDSGLPNDRFFAVRPEGSVSTLKIQRTERGDSAVYLCASSRRGSTEAFFGQGTRLTVV.